This T cell receptor (beta chain) was profiled in a study of cytomegalovirus exposure and HLA in healthy donors. Looking at the study overall: Membership in the Caucasian-associated ancestry cluster was found for about four fifths of nearly 400 genotyped donors. Study findings and constraints: A link between a missense DCLRE1C variant and TCR beta V- and J-gene trimming emerged from a later analysis.

This CDR3 contains 15 residues. Germline CDR1 and CDR2: MNHEY and SVGAGI. Unmatched junction bases numbered 5, after V lost 2 bases and J lost 5 bases. This PCR relied on a set of 60 Vbeta primers and 13 Jbeta primers. Per the original data handling: Later, tens of millions of unique TCR beta chains were counted in an analysis, and roughly 11 million of them were shared. The protocol was immunoSEQ multiplex PCR, while the TCRdb copy is restricted to in-frame clones and leaves out a portion. Clone size and V and J calls were adopted from that table, with D and trimming inferred from the DNA. The sample lists around 120,000 clones; around 62% were seen once. Regarding this clone: No antigen is known for it.

This clonotype was obtained from a man between 25 and 39 years old in good health and CMV-seropositive. Material for sequencing was PBMCs. The chain employs TRBV6-5 and TRBJ2-4; 8 bases map to TRBD1. In DNA, the CDR3 is TGTGCCAGCAGTTACGCAGGGGGCGGGGAAAACATTCAGTACTTC. Protein sequence: CASSYAGGGENIQYF.